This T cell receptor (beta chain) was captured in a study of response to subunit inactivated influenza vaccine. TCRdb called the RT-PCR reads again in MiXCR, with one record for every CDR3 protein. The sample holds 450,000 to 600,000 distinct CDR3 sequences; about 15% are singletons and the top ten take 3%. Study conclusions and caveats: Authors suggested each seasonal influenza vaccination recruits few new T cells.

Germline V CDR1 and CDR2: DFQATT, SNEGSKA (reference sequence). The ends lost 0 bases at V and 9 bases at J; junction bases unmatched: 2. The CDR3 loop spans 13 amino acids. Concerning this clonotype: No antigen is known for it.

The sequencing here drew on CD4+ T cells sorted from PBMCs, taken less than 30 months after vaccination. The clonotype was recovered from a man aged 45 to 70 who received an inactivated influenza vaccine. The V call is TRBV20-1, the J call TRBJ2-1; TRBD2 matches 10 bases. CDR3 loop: CSARESSGSEQFF. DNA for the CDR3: TGCAGTGCTAGAGAGTCTAGCGGGAGTGAGCAGTTCTTC.